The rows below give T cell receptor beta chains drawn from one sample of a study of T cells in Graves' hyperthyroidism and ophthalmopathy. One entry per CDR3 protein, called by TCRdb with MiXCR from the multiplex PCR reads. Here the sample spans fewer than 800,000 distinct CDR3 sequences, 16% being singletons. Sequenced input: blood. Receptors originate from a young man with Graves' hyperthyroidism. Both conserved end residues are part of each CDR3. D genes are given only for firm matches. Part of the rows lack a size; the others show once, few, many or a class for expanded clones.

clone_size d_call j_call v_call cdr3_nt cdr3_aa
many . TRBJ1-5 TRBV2 TGTGCCAGCACCCCGACGGGGGGGAGCAATCAGCCCCAGCATTTT CASTPTGGSNQPQHF
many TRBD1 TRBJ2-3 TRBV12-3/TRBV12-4 TGTGCCAGCAGTACCCGGGACGGGACAGGCCCAACAGATACGCAGTATTTT CASSTRDGTGPTDTQYF
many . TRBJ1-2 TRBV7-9 TGTGCCAGCAGCGGCGGGGAGAACTATGGCTACACCTTC CASSGGENYGYTF
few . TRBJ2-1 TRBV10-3 TGTGCCATCAGTGAGTCGGGGGGTACCTCCTACAATGAGCAGTTCTTC CAISESGGTSYNEQFF
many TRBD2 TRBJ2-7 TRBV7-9 TGTGCCAGCAGCTCTAGCGGGAGCATCGAGCAGTACTTC CASSSSGSIEQYF
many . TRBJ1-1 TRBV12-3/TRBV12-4 TGTGCCAGCAGTCTCGCCCTATGGGGTTGGGCTTTCTTT CASSLALWGWAFF
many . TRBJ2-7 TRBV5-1 TGTGCCAGCAGTCTAGGGGCTGGTAACTACGAGCAGTACTTC CASSLGAGNYEQYF
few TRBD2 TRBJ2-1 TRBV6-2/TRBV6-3 TGTGCCAGCACATTCGGTGCTCGGACTAGCGGGAGTTTCAACAATGAGCAGTTCTTC CASTFGARTSGSFNNEQFF
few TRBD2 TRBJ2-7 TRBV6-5 TGTGCCAGCAGTTGGCTAGCGGGAGGGTCCTACGAGCAGTACTTC CASSWLAGGSYEQYF
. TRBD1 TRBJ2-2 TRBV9 TGTGCCAGCAGCCCACAGGGGGCTGGCGGGGAGCTGTTTTTT CASSPQGAGGELFF
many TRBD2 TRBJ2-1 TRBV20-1 TGCAGTGCTGTCTACGGACTAGCGGGTTATGAGCAGTTCTTC CSAVYGLAGYEQFF
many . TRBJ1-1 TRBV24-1 TGTGCCACCAGTGGCCCTGCAGGGGATGTCACTGAAGCTTTCTTT CATSGPAGDVTEAFF
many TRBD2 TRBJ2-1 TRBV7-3 TGTGCCAGCAGGGCCCTGGGGTTAGCGGGATACGGGGGCTCCTACAATGAGCAGTTCTTC CASRALGLAGYGGSYNEQFF
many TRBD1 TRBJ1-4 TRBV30 TGTGCCTGGAGTGTACCTCGGACAGGCGCAGCGGAAAAACTGTTTTTT CAWSVPRTGAAEKLFF
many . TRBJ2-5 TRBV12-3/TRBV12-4 TGTGCCAGCAGTTCTCCACTGTCAGGGGAGACCCAGTACTTC CASSSPLSGETQYF
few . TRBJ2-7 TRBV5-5 TGTGCCAGCAGCTTGGGGCGGCGGGACGAGCAGTACTTC CASSLGRRDEQYF
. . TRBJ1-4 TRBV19 TGTGCCGCCGGGGCAGGGCCCGCCACTAATGAAAAACTGTTTTTT CAAGAGPATNEKLFF
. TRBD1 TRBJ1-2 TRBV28 TGTGCCAGCAGCCCCGGGACAGGGGAGTTTGGCTACACCTTC CASSPGTGEFGYTF
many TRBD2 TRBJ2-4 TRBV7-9 TGTGCCAGCAGCTTAGGTGGGGGGGGAGCCAAAAACATTCAGTACTTC CASSLGGGGAKNIQYF
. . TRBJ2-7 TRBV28 TGTGCCACCCGCAGTCCTCGGCACGAGCAGTACTTC CATRSPRHEQYF
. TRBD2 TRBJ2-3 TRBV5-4 TGTGCCAGCAGTTTTAGCGGGGGCCGCACAGATACGCAGTATTTT CASSFSGGRTDTQYF
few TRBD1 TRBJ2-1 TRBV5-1 TGCGCCAGCAGCCTCCTCGGACAGGGGGCCTCCAATGAGCAGTTCTTC CASSLLGQGASNEQFF
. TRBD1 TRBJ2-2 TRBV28 TGTGCCAGCAGTTCCCATCGACAGGGCACCGGGGAGCTGTTTTTT CASSSHRQGTGELFF
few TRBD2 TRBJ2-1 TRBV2 TGTGCCAGTCTAGCGGGGAGCTCCTACAATGAGCAGTTCTTC CASLAGSSYNEQFF
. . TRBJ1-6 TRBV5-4 TGTGCCAGCAGGGACGGGGCATTCTATAATTCACCCCTCCACTTT CASRDGAFYNSPLHF
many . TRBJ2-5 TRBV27 TGTGCCAGCAGTAGTTGGGACTTACCGGACAGCCAGTACTTC CASSSWDLPDSQYF
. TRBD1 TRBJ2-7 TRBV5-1 TGCGCCAGCAGCTCTCGGACAGGGGGTGTCGACGAGCAGTACTTC CASSSRTGGVDEQYF
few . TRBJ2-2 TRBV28 TGTGCCAGCAGTTTTCACAGGGTCTCGACCGGGGAGCTGTTTTTT CASSFHRVSTGELFF
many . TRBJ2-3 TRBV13 TGTGCCAGCAGCCGGAGCTTCTACGGGGCAGATACGCAGTATTTT CASSRSFYGADTQYF
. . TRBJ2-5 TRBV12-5 TGTGCTAGTGGTTTGAATTCGGACAGTACCGGGGGAGAGACCCAGTACTTC CASGLNSDSTGGETQYF
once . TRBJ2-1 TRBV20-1 TGCAGTGCTCAAAAGCGGAGCTCCTACAATGAGCAGTTCTTC CSAQKRSSYNEQFF
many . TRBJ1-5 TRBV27 TGTGCCAGCAGTTTAATGGGACCCGACCAGCCCCAGCATTTT CASSLMGPDQPQHF
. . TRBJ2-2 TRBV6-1 TGTGCCAGCAGTTATACCCTATCCGGGGAGCTGTTTTTT CASSYTLSGELFF
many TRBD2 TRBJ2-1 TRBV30 TGTGCCTGGAGTGTACTAGCGGGCGATGAGCAGTTCTTC CAWSVLAGDEQFF
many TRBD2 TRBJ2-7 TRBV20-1 TGCAGTGCTAGAGCGGCTAGCGGGAGGCCCTCCTACGAGCAGTACTTC CSARAASGRPSYEQYF
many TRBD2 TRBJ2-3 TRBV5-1 TGCGCCAGCAGCTTGGTCGGGAGGAGCACAGATACGCAGTATTTT CASSLVGRSTDTQYF
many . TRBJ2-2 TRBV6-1 TGTGCCACATTAGGGGGGCTAGCGGTGAACACCGGGGAGCTGTTTTTT CATLGGLAVNTGELFF
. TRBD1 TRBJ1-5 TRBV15 TGTGCCACCAGCACCCGACAGGGGTCCGGCAATCAGCCCCAGCATTTT CATSTRQGSGNQPQHF
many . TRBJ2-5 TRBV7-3 TGTGCCAGCAGCCCGGACCTCGGGGGCGCGGAGACCCAGTACTTC CASSPDLGGAETQYF
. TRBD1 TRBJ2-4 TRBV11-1 TGTGCCAGCAGCGCCGACAGGGTCGGAAACATTCAGTACTTC CASSADRVGNIQYF
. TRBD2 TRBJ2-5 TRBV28 TGTGCCAGCAGTTTATCGGGTAGCGGGAGGAGGGAGACCCAGTACTTC CASSLSGSGRRETQYF
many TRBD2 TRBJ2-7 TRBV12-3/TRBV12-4 TGTGCCAGCAGTCCCACCTTGGGACTAGCGGGAGGTTACGAGCAGTACTTC CASSPTLGLAGGYEQYF